These 14 T cell receptor beta chains came from one sample sequenced in a study of T cell repertoires in cytomegalovirus infection. Antigens for these TCRs are unknown. TCRdb reanalysed the reads using MiXCR and keeps one entry per CDR3 protein. The table records approximately 600,000 distinct CDR3 sequences, around 40% of them present only once. The sequencing used cultured PBMCs, collected from culture after CMV antigen stimulation. Receptor source: a human donor in good health (CMV status not recorded). Some clones in this sample may be carry-over from other donors' samples.

This clonotype was recorded a few times. The V call is TRBV7-2, the J call TRBJ2-5; D is possibly TRBD2 (6 bases). Trimming pared 4 bases from V and 5 bases from J, leaving 11 bases between. CDR1 is SGHTA and CDR2 is FQGNSA in the germline V gene. The CDR3 loop spans 13 amino acids. The CDR3 DNA reads TGTGCCAGCAGCTCGGGAGCGCATGAGACCCAGTACTTC. This gives the protein CASSSGAHETQYF.

V and J are TRBV27 and TRBJ2-4; a possible D gene is TRBD1 (5 bases). The germline gives CDR1 MNHEY, CDR2 SMNVEV (reference sequence). The germline V and J ends were trimmed by 4 bases and 2 bases, with 21 bases remaining between them. The CDR3 sequence is 18 residues long. In nucleotides, the CDR3 is TGTGCCAGCAGTTCCCCTGCCCGGCAGGGAAGAACCAAAAACATTCAGTACTTC. Its protein product is CASSSPARQGRTKNIQYF.

This clonotype showed up just a few times. V usage is TRBV11-3 and J usage is TRBJ2-2; tentatively, D is TRBD1 (6 bases). This CDR3 contains 15 residues. Trimming left V 5 bases short and J 4 bases short, with 14 bases between. CDR1 is SGHNT, CDR2 YENEEA, per germline. CDR3 sequence (DNA): TGTGCCAGCAGCCGCACACAGGGCAGCACCGGGGAGCTGTTTTTT. This encodes CASSRTQGSTGELFF.

V and J are TRBV7-6 and TRBJ1-6; TRBD1 might be the D (5 bases). Germline loops: CDR1 SGHVS, CDR2 FNYEAQ. V gave up 5 bases and J gave up 4 bases, with 12 bases separating them. The CDR3 is made up of 15 amino acids. The CDR3 loop is CASSLRQSYNSPLHF. The DNA of the CDR3 is TGTGCCAGCAGCCTAAGACAGAGTTATAATTCACCCCTCCACTTT.

The gene calls are TRBV30 and TRBJ1-6; 8 nucleotides align to TRBD1. Germline lookup yields CDR1 GTSNPN and CDR2 SVGIG (reference sequence). The CDR3 length is 13 residues. V was clipped by 8 bases and J by 7 bases; unmatched bases: 7. CDR3 bases: TGTGCCCTTCAGGGACAGGCGAATTCACCCCTCCACTTT. Translating it yields CALQGQANSPLHF.

This chain links TRBV20-1 with TRBJ2-7, with D perhaps matching TRBD1 or TRBD2 (5 bases each). The V gene lost 5 bases and the J gene lost 2 bases, with 25 bases spanning the gap. Germline V CDR1 and CDR2: DFQATT, SNEGSKA (reference sequence). The CDR3 has 17 amino acids. The CDR3 DNA is TGCAGTGCTTCTCGGAGTAGGACACCAGGGAGCACCTACGAGCAGTACTTC. Encoded protein: CSASRSRTPGSTYEQYF.

The chain links TRBV28 to TRBJ2-7; 9 positions match TRBD1. The CDR3 covers 15 residues. The V and J ends lost 6 bases and 6 bases, in that order; junction bases with no gene match: 12. Per the germline V gene, CDR1 is MDHEN and CDR2 is SYDVKM. In DNA, the CDR3 is TGTGCCAGCAGCAGCCCGGGACAGGGTTCCACCGAGCAGTACTTC. Residues: CASSSPGQGSTEQYF.

V and J are TRBV7-2 and TRBJ2-7; 11 bases agree with TRBD2. V was pared by 5 bases and J by 3 bases, with 12 bases of the junction left unmatched. Germline CDR1 SGHTA, CDR2 FQGNSA. There are 17 residues in the CDR3. The CDR3 DNA reads TGTGCCAGCAGCGCCTCCTCTAGCGGGAGGAACAGCTACGAGCAGTACTTC. It encodes CASSASSSGRNSYEQYF. Complete variable domain (other parts from reference TRBV7-2 and TRBJ2-7): GAGVSQSPSNKVTEKGKDVELRCDPISGHTALYWYRQSLGQGLEFLIYFQGNSAPDKSGLPSDRFSAERTGGSVSTLTIQRTQQEDSAVYLCASSASSSGRNSYEQYFGPGTRLTVT.

The V and J genes are TRBV27 and TRBJ1-1, with 8 bases fitting TRBD1. The germline CDR1 and CDR2 sequences are MNHEY and SMNVEV (reference sequence). CDR3 size: 14 residues. The J segment lost 3 bases and the V segment lost 5 bases, leaving 5 bases of the junction unmatched. DNA of the CDR3: TGTGCCAGCAGTCCGACAGGGGTTTACACTGAAGCTTTCTTT. Protein sequence: CASSPTGVYTEAFF.

This chain's CDR3 is CASSLDGTGSYNEQFF. The CDR3 DNA reads as TGCGCCAGCAGCTTGGACGGGACGGGATCCTACAATGAGCAGTTCTTC. The chain employs TRBV5-1 and TRBJ2-1; D assignment may be TRBD1 or TRBD2 (5 bases each). Germline lookup yields CDR1 SGHRS and CDR2 YFSETQ. With 0 bases removed from V and 1 base from J, the gap between germline ends came to 11 bases. CDR3 length: 16 residues.

This clonotype came up a few times. The chain employs TRBV10-3 and TRBJ1-2; D is unresolved. V lost 8 bases, J lost 1 base, and 14 bases lay in between. The germline gives CDR1 ENHRY, CDR2 SYGVKD. The CDR3 is made up of 14 amino acids. The CDR3: CAIFHTASNYGYTF. The CDR3 DNA follows: TGTGCCATCTTTCACACAGCGAGTAACTATGGCTACACCTTC.

The chain has TRBV10-3 and TRBJ2-1; TRBD2 matches at 7 bases. This CDR3 comprises 12 residues. With 5 bases clipped from V and 9 bases from J, the junction kept 4 bases outside the gene matches. Germline V gene sequence: CDR1 ENHRY, CDR2 SYGVKD. Written as DNA, the CDR3 is TGTGCCATCAGTTCCAGGGAGGGTGAGCAGTTCTTC. Its protein is CAISSREGEQFF.

The J gene is TRBJ2-1, the V gene TRBV7-2; tentatively, D is TRBD2 (6 bases). V dropped 10 bases and J dropped 7 bases, with 11 bases sitting between them. The CDR3 runs 11 residues. Germline V gene data show CDR1 as SGHTA and CDR2 as FQGNSA. CDR3 sequence reads: CATSLANEQFF. CDR3 nucleotide sequence: TGTGCCACTTCACTAGCAAATGAGCAGTTCTTC. Complete variable domain (other parts from reference TRBV7-2 and TRBJ2-1): GAGVSQSPSNKVTEKGKDVELRCDPISGHTALYWYRQSLGQGLEFLIYFQGNSAPDKSGLPSDRFSAERTGGSVSTLTIQRTQQEDSAVYLCATSLANEQFFGPGTRLTVL.

The rearrangement links TRBV7-2 to TRBJ1-1; 7 bases agree with TRBD1. The CDR3 loop spans 14 amino acids. J gave up 7 bases and V 4 bases, and 9 bases lay outside the gene matches. Germline V gene sequence: CDR1 SGHTA, CDR2 FQGNSA. The CDR3 sequence: CASSSRTGHIEAFF. In DNA form, the CDR3 reads TGTGCCAGCAGCTCCAGGACAGGACATATTGAAGCTTTCTTT.